This is a list of T cell receptor beta chains from one sample in a study of CD8+CD57+ T cells in acquired aplastic anemia. In TCRdb, the reads were re-called with MiXCR into one record per CDR3 protein. Among around 200,000 distinct CDR3 sequences, approximately 48% were seen once, and the ten largest hold under 15%. Input material: sorted CD4+, CD8+, or CD8+CD57+ T cells (not recorded which) from PBMCs. The receptor set was obtained from a human donor with aplastic anemia. Both conserved end residues are part of each CDR3. The D gene is left open where the match is weak. A row's size may be missing; if present it is once, few, many or a size class.

v_call: TRBV19; j_call: TRBJ2-2; clone_size: NA; d_call: TRBD1; cdr3_aa: CASSIETGGTGELFF; cdr3_nt: TGTGCCAGTAGTATAGAGACAGGGGGAACCGGGGAGCTGTTTTTT
v_call: TRBV3-1; j_call: TRBJ2-3; clone_size: few; d_call: TRBD2; cdr3_aa: CASSRAGEYTDTQYF; cdr3_nt: TGTGCCAGCAGCCGAGCGGGGGAATACACAGATACGCAGTATTTT
v_call: TRBV20-1; j_call: TRBJ1-1; clone_size: few; d_call: NA; cdr3_aa: CSAQRGVDTEAFF; cdr3_nt: TGCAGTGCGCAGAGAGGGGTCGACACTGAAGCTTTCTTT
v_call: TRBV29-1; j_call: TRBJ1-1; clone_size: NA; d_call: NA; cdr3_aa: CSVSEGVGEAFF; cdr3_nt: TGCAGCGTCAGTGAGGGAGTAGGTGAAGCTTTCTTT
v_call: TRBV10-3; j_call: TRBJ1-6; clone_size: few; d_call: TRBD1; cdr3_aa: CAISTGTSNSPLHF; cdr3_nt: TGTGCCATCTCGACAGGGACGTCCAATTCACCCCTCCACTTT
v_call: TRBV20-1; j_call: TRBJ2-7; clone_size: NA; d_call: NA; cdr3_aa: CSASPEAHEQYF; cdr3_nt: TGCAGTGCTAGCCCCGAGGCCCACGAGCAGTACTTC
v_call: TRBV20-1; j_call: TRBJ2-7; clone_size: many; d_call: NA; cdr3_aa: CSARAGFEYEQYF; cdr3_nt: TGCAGTGCTAGAGCGGGCTTTGAATACGAGCAGTACTTC
v_call: TRBV10-3; j_call: TRBJ1-1; clone_size: few; d_call: NA; cdr3_aa: CATKEGWNTEAFF; cdr3_nt: TGTGCCACCAAGGAGGGCTGGAACACTGAAGCTTTCTTT
v_call: TRBV12-3/TRBV12-4; j_call: TRBJ2-3; clone_size: many; d_call: TRBD1; cdr3_aa: CASSAGTGFSDTQYF; cdr3_nt: TGTGCCAGCAGTGCCGGGACAGGGTTTTCGGATACGCAGTATTTT
v_call: TRBV6-1; j_call: TRBJ2-1; clone_size: many; d_call: TRBD2; cdr3_aa: CASSSGGGEYNEQFF; cdr3_nt: TGTGCCAGCAGTAGTGGCGGGGGGGAATACAATGAGCAGTTCTTC
v_call: TRBV3-1; j_call: TRBJ1-4; clone_size: NA; d_call: NA; cdr3_aa: CASSLGLYEKLFF; cdr3_nt: TGTGCCAGCAGCTTGGGACTTTATGAAAAACTGTTTTTT
v_call: TRBV20-1; j_call: TRBJ1-2; clone_size: NA; d_call: TRBD1; cdr3_aa: CSASLGTGGSGYTF; cdr3_nt: TGCAGTGCTAGCTTAGGGACAGGGGGAAGTGGCTACACCTTC
v_call: TRBV12-3/TRBV12-4; j_call: TRBJ1-2; clone_size: many; d_call: TRBD1; cdr3_aa: CATQGQASSGYTF; cdr3_nt: TGTGCCACCCAGGGACAGGCCTCTAGTGGCTACACCTTC
v_call: TRBV20-1; j_call: TRBJ2-7; clone_size: few; d_call: TRBD1; cdr3_aa: CSAIGQGAFQEQYF; cdr3_nt: TGCAGTGCTATAGGACAGGGGGCATTTCAGGAGCAGTACTTC
v_call: TRBV5-6; j_call: TRBJ1-6; clone_size: few; d_call: NA; cdr3_aa: CASLTGRGDSLHF; cdr3_nt: TGTGCCAGCCTAACGGGGAGAGGAGATTCCCTCCACTTT
v_call: TRBV30; j_call: TRBJ1-1; clone_size: NA; d_call: NA; cdr3_aa: CAWSGREGRSAEAFF; cdr3_nt: TGTGCCTGGAGTGGCAGAGAGGGCCGGAGCGCTGAAGCTTTCTTT
v_call: TRBV18; j_call: TRBJ1-1; clone_size: few; d_call: NA; cdr3_aa: CASSPPGGQTNTEAFF; cdr3_nt: TGTGCCAGCTCACCTCCGGGCGGACAGACGAACACTGAAGCTTTCTTT
v_call: TRBV7-2; j_call: TRBJ2-1; clone_size: NA; d_call: TRBD1; cdr3_aa: CASSLVGQVEVF; cdr3_nt: TGTGCCAGCAGCTTAGTGGGACAGGTAGAGGTCTTC
v_call: TRBV2; j_call: TRBJ1-5; clone_size: NA; d_call: NA; cdr3_aa: CASSPTQSNQPQHF; cdr3_nt: TGTGCCAGCTCACCAACACAGAGCAATCAGCCCCAGCATTTT
v_call: TRBV12-3/TRBV12-4; j_call: TRBJ2-5; clone_size: many; d_call: TRBD2; cdr3_aa: CASSLNPGTSAQTQYF; cdr3_nt: TGTGCCAGCAGCTTGAACCCCGGGACTAGCGCCCAGACCCAGTACTTC
v_call: TRBV5-1; j_call: TRBJ2-5; clone_size: NA; d_call: NA; cdr3_aa: CASSLWDQETQYF; cdr3_nt: TGCGCCAGCAGCTTGTGGGACCAAGAGACCCAGTACTTC
v_call: TRBV11-2; j_call: TRBJ2-7; clone_size: NA; d_call: TRBD1; cdr3_aa: CASSPQLVGVGQGNNEQYF; cdr3_nt: TGTGCCAGCAGCCCACAATTAGTAGGAGTCGGACAGGGGAACAATGAGCAGTACTTC
v_call: TRBV20-1; j_call: TRBJ2-7; clone_size: NA; d_call: TRBD2; cdr3_aa: CSARDLENSGSPLEQYF; cdr3_nt: TGCAGTGCTAGAGATCTCGAGAATAGCGGGAGCCCTCTCGAGCAGTACTTC
v_call: TRBV19; j_call: TRBJ2-7; clone_size: NA; d_call: NA; cdr3_aa: CASSRGGHYEQYF; cdr3_nt: TGTGCCAGTAGTAGGGGGGGACACTACGAGCAGTACTTC
v_call: TRBV2; j_call: TRBJ1-5; clone_size: few; d_call: TRBD1; cdr3_aa: CASTGGANQPQHF; cdr3_nt: TGTGCCAGCACAGGGGGCGCGAATCAGCCCCAGCATTTT
v_call: TRBV20-1; j_call: TRBJ2-1; clone_size: NA; d_call: NA; cdr3_aa: CSAAWGNEQSF; cdr3_nt: TGCAGTGCTGCATGGGGTAATGAGCAGTCCTTC
v_call: TRBV9; j_call: TRBJ1-2; clone_size: NA; d_call: NA; cdr3_aa: CASRAGNGYTF; cdr3_nt: TGTGCCAGCAGGGCGGGAAATGGCTACACCTTC
v_call: TRBV19; j_call: TRBJ2-7; clone_size: NA; d_call: TRBD1; cdr3_aa: CASSGQGFGSYEQYF; cdr3_nt: TGTGCCAGTAGCGGACAGGGTTTCGGCTCCTACGAGCAGTACTTC
v_call: TRBV6-5; j_call: TRBJ2-3; clone_size: many; d_call: TRBD1; cdr3_aa: CASRDRHTDTQYF; cdr3_nt: TGTGCCAGCCGGGACAGGCACACAGATACGCAGTATTTT
v_call: TRBV24-1; j_call: TRBJ2-1; clone_size: NA; d_call: NA; cdr3_aa: CATSDVRDTDNEQFF; cdr3_nt: TGTGCCACCAGTGATGTTAGGGACACCGACAATGAGCAGTTCTTC
v_call: TRBV6-1; j_call: TRBJ2-3; clone_size: many; d_call: NA; cdr3_aa: CASKGGAFTDTQYF; cdr3_nt: TGTGCCAGCAAGGGGGGGGCCTTCACAGATACGCAGTATTTT
v_call: TRBV7-9; j_call: TRBJ1-6; clone_size: few; d_call: NA; cdr3_aa: CASSLLGSGNSPLHF; cdr3_nt: TGTGCCAGCAGCTTATTGGGCTCGGGTAATTCACCCCTCCACTTT
v_call: TRBV9; j_call: TRBJ2-3; clone_size: many; d_call: NA; cdr3_aa: CASSPSWGAQYF; cdr3_nt: TGTGCCAGCAGCCCCTCCTGGGGGGCGCAGTATTTT
v_call: TRBV7-1; j_call: TRBJ2-1; clone_size: NA; d_call: TRBD2; cdr3_aa: CASSPARWTSGAGNEQFF; cdr3_nt: TGTGCCAGCAGCCCAGCCCGCTGGACTAGCGGGGCGGGTAATGAGCAGTTCTTC
v_call: TRBV29-1; j_call: TRBJ2-7; clone_size: NA; d_call: NA; cdr3_aa: CSVDPGPSSYEQYF; cdr3_nt: TGCAGCGTCGACCCGGGACCGAGCTCCTACGAGCAGTACTTC
v_call: TRBV20-1; j_call: TRBJ1-1; clone_size: NA; d_call: TRBD1; cdr3_aa: CSARVPGQGNTEAFF; cdr3_nt: TGCAGTGCTAGAGTTCCGGGACAGGGGAACACTGAAGCTTTCTTT
v_call: TRBV19; j_call: TRBJ1-2; clone_size: many; d_call: TRBD1; cdr3_aa: CASSPDRGHYGYTF; cdr3_nt: TGTGCCAGTTCACCGGACAGGGGGCACTATGGCTACACCTTC
v_call: TRBV11-2; j_call: TRBJ2-1; clone_size: many; d_call: TRBD1; cdr3_aa: CASSQDRGLNYEQFF; cdr3_nt: TGTGCCAGCAGTCAGGACAGGGGGCTGAACTATGAGCAGTTCTTC
v_call: TRBV24-1; j_call: TRBJ1-5; clone_size: many; d_call: TRBD1; cdr3_aa: CATSEGQGLNQPQHF; cdr3_nt: TGTGCCACCAGTGAAGGACAGGGACTCAATCAGCCCCAGCATTTT
v_call: TRBV6-1; j_call: TRBJ1-3; clone_size: few; d_call: NA; cdr3_aa: CASSEGRSRSGNTIYF; cdr3_nt: TGTGCCAGCAGTGAAGGGCGGAGCCGCTCTGGAAACACCATATATTTT
v_call: TRBV10-3; j_call: TRBJ2-7; clone_size: few; d_call: NA; cdr3_aa: CAISDTDISYEQYF; cdr3_nt: TGTGCCATCAGTGACACCGACATTTCCTACGAGCAGTACTTC
v_call: TRBV15; j_call: TRBJ2-2; clone_size: NA; d_call: NA; cdr3_aa: CATSREFGTAAGELFF; cdr3_nt: TGTGCCACCAGCAGAGAATTCGGCACGGCAGCCGGGGAGCTGTTTTTT
v_call: TRBV29-1; j_call: TRBJ2-1; clone_size: NA; d_call: NA; cdr3_aa: CSAERRGSYNEQFF; cdr3_nt: TGCAGCGCCGAGCGGAGGGGGTCCTACAATGAGCAGTTCTTC
v_call: TRBV29-1; j_call: TRBJ1-2; clone_size: NA; d_call: NA; cdr3_aa: CSVKPGDGYGYTF; cdr3_nt: TGCAGCGTAAAACCCGGGGACGGATATGGCTACACCTTC
v_call: TRBV28; j_call: TRBJ1-5; clone_size: NA; d_call: TRBD1; cdr3_aa: CATSSRDRVRQPQHF; cdr3_nt: TGTGCCACCTCAAGCCGGGACAGGGTACGGCAGCCCCAGCATTTT
v_call: TRBV27; j_call: TRBJ2-3; clone_size: NA; d_call: TRBD2; cdr3_aa: CASTPSGGTDTQYF; cdr3_nt: TGTGCCAGCACCCCGAGCGGGGGGACAGATACGCAGTATTTT
v_call: TRBV9; j_call: TRBJ1-2; clone_size: NA; d_call: NA; cdr3_aa: CASSVAFQADGYTF; cdr3_nt: TGTGCCAGCAGCGTAGCATTCCAGGCCGATGGCTACACCTTC
v_call: TRBV20-1; j_call: TRBJ1-6; clone_size: NA; d_call: NA; cdr3_aa: CSASPQNMDSPLHF; cdr3_nt: TGCAGTGCTAGCCCGCAGAATATGGATTCACCCCTCCACTTT
v_call: TRBV5-4; j_call: TRBJ2-7; clone_size: NA; d_call: TRBD1; cdr3_aa: CASSFTGVGYEQYF; cdr3_nt: TGTGCCAGCAGCTTCACAGGGGTCGGCTACGAGCAGTACTTC
v_call: TRBV20-1; j_call: TRBJ2-3; clone_size: NA; d_call: TRBD2; cdr3_aa: CSPRTGGAIDTQYF; cdr3_nt: TGCAGTCCAAGGACGGGGGGGGCAATAGATACGCAGTATTTT
v_call: TRBV5-1; j_call: TRBJ1-5; clone_size: few; d_call: NA; cdr3_aa: CASSLEGRSGNQPQHF; cdr3_nt: TGCGCCAGCAGCTTGGAGGGTCGGTCCGGGAATCAGCCCCAGCATTTT